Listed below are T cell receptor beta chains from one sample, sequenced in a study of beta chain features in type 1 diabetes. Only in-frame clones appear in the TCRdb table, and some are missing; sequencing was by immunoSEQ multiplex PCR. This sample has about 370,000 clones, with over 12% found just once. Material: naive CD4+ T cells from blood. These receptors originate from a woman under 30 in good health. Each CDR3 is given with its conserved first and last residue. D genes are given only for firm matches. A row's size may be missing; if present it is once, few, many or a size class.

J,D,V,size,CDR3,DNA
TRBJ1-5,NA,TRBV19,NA,CASSIRDLNQPQHF,TGTGCCAGTAGTATCCGGGATCTCAATCAGCCCCAGCATTTT
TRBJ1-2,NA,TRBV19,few,CASKAPNYGYTF,TGTGCCAGTAAAGCACCTAACTATGGCTACACCTTC
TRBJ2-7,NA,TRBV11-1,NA,CASSSDRSYEQYF,TGTGCCAGCAGCTCCGACAGATCCTACGAGCAGTACTTC
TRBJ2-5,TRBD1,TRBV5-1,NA,CASGQGHAIQETQYF,TGCGCCAGCGGACAGGGTCACGCCATCCAAGAGACCCAGTACTTC
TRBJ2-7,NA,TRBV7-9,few,CASSLEKRQVYYEQYF,TGTGCCAGCAGCTTAGAGAAAAGACAGGTCTACTACGAGCAGTACTTC
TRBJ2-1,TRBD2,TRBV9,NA,CASSPLAGIYNEQFF,TGTGCCAGCAGCCCCCTAGCGGGAATTTACAATGAGCAGTTCTTC
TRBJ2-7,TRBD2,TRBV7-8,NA,CASSPRLAGGGYEQYF,TGTGCCAGCAGCCCCCGACTAGCGGGAGGGGGATACGAGCAGTACTTC
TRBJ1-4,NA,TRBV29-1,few,CSVQGYEEKLFF,TGCAGCGTTCAGGGATACGAAGAAAAACTGTTTTTT
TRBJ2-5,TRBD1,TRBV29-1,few,CTAGQVETQYF,TGCACCGCAGGACAGGTAGAGACCCAGTACTTC
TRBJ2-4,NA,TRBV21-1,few,CASSKGLPTKNIQYF,TGTGCCAGCAGCAAAGGATTGCCTACCAAAAACATTCAGTACTTC
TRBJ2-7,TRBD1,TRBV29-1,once,CSVVRDRGTYEQYF,TGCAGCGTTGTAAGGGACAGGGGGACCTACGAGCAGTACTTC
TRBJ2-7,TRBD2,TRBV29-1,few,CSVLTSGSYEQYF,TGCAGCGTCCTGACTAGCGGCTCCTACGAGCAGTACTTC
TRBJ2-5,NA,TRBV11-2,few,CASSVRGMVETQYF,TGTGCCAGCAGCGTCAGGGGAATGGTAGAGACCCAGTACTTC
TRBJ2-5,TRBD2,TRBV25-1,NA,CASSEYMGRGGGETQYF,TGTGCCAGCAGTGAATATATGGGGCGGGGGGGCGGAGAGACCCAGTACTTC
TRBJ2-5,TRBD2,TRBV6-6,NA,CASSYLAGEVGETQYF,TGTGCCAGCAGTTACCTAGCGGGAGAAGTAGGAGAGACCCAGTACTTC
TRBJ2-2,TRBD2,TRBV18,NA,CASSLYGTSGTGELFF,TGTGCCAGCTCCTTATACGGGACTAGCGGCACCGGGGAGCTGTTTTTT
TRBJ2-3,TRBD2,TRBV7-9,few,CASSLSGRGDTQYF,TGTGCCAGCAGCTTGAGCGGGAGGGGAGATACGCAGTATTTT
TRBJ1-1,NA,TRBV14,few,CASRGQLNTEAFF,TGTGCCAGCAGGGGACAACTGAACACTGAAGCTTTCTTT
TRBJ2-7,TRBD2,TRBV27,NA,CASSTFTSGSYEQYF,TGTGCCAGCAGCACCTTTACTAGCGGGAGCTACGAGCAGTACTTC
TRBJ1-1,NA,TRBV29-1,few,CSVGNMNTEAFF,TGCAGCGTTGGCAACATGAACACTGAAGCTTTCTTT
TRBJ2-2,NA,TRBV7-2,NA,CASSLVGVGGRAGELFF,TGTGCCAGCAGCTTAGTCGGGGTCGGGGGAAGGGCCGGGGAGCTGTTTTTT
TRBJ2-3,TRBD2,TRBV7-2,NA,CASSFDSGTDTQYF,TGTGCCAGCAGCTTTGATAGCGGGACAGATACGCAGTATTTT
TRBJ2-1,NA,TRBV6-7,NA,CASSSRDFYSYNEQFF,TGTGCCAGCAGTTCCCGGGACTTCTACTCCTACAATGAGCAGTTCTTC
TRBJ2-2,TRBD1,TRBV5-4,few,CASSRGNRGQNGELFF,TGTGCCAGCAGCCGCGGCAACAGGGGGCAAAACGGGGAGCTGTTTTTT
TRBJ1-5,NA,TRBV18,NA,CASSPEDTGFQPQHF,TGTGCCAGCTCACCTGAGGACACCGGCTTTCAGCCCCAGCATTTT
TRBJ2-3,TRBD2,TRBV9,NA,CASSVEIAGVSADTQYF,TGTGCCAGCAGCGTAGAGATAGCGGGAGTATCCGCAGATACGCAGTATTTT
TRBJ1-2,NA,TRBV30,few,CAWSVPGWHGYTF,TGTGCCTGGAGTGTGCCGGGGTGGCATGGCTACACCTTC
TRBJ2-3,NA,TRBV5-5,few,CASSLVPSSSTDTQYF,TGTGCCAGCAGCTTGGTCCCGTCGTCTAGCACAGATACGCAGTATTTT
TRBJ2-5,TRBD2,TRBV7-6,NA,CASSIDVTSGGGRRETQYF,TGTGCCAGCAGCATAGATGTGACTAGCGGGGGGGGCCGGAGAGAGACCCAGTACTTC
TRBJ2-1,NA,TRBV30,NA,CASIQGSSYNEQFF,TGTGCCTCAATACAGGGTAGTTCCTACAATGAGCAGTTCTTC
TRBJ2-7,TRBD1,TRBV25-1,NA,CASSFGTGSSYEQYF,TGTGCCAGCAGCTTCGGGACAGGGAGTTCCTACGAGCAGTACTTC
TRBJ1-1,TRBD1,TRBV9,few,CASSEGARTGMNTEAFF,TGTGCCAGCAGCGAGGGGGCAAGGACAGGGATGAACACTGAAGCTTTCTTT
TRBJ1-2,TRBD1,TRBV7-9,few,CASSLAGDRVYGYTF,TGTGCCAGCAGCTTAGCGGGGGACAGGGTCTATGGCTACACCTTC
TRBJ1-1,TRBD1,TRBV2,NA,CASSDDTGVSTTEAFF,TGTGCCAGCAGTGACGATACAGGGGTATCGACAACTGAAGCTTTCTTT
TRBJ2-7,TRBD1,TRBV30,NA,CAWSMRQGTRYSYEQYF,TGTGCCTGGAGTATGAGACAGGGGACTCGCTACTCCTACGAGCAGTACTTC
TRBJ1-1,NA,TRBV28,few,CASSLGQGKAFF,TGTGCCAGCAGTTTGGGGCAGGGGAAAGCTTTCTTT